The 17 T cell receptor beta chains below all came from one sample that was sequenced in a study of regulatory T cells in long-lasting Graves disease. Time point indicated: persistent/refractory GD, antithyroid drugs over 5 years with positive TRAb. Construction of the TCR library relied on RNA isolated from PBMCs. With iRepertoire HTBI primers and Arm-PCR of CDR3 regions, TCR beta libraries were built. TCRdb re-analysed the multiplex PCR reads in MiXCR, keeping a single row per CDR3 protein. The data show about 430,000 distinct CDR3 sequences, 20% to 25% seen once. Material: peripheral blood mononuclear cells (PBMCs), obtained when the disease was refractory, from a patient treated with antithyroid drugs. Receptor source: a female donor with Graves disease.

This clonotype was counted at least ten times. The CDR3 DNA sequence: TGTGCCAGCAGCTCCACCCCGGGACAGGGCTATGGCTACACCTTC. Protein sequence: CASSSTPGQGYGYTF. The chain uses TRBV28 and TRBJ1-2; 9 bases fit TRBD1. This CDR3 spans 15 amino acids. CDR1 is MDHEN and CDR2 is SYDVKM in the germline V gene. The J segment lost 4 bases and the V segment lost 6 bases, leaving 9 bases of the junction unmatched.

The V gene is TRBV7-2, the J gene TRBJ2-3; 14 bases map to TRBD2. Germline V gene data show CDR1 as SGHTA and CDR2 as FQGNSA. The CDR3 spans 16 residues. V gave up 5 bases and J gave up 9 bases; unmatched junction bases: 10. This CDR3 is CASSGSRLAGGSTQYF. CDR3 sequence (DNA): TGTGCCAGCAGCGGATCACGACTAGCGGGAGGGTCGACGCAGTATTTT.

This clonotype came up a few times. The chain employs TRBV5-1 and TRBJ1-5; D gene ambiguous. Per germline, CDR1 SGHRS and CDR2 YFSETQ. The CDR3 covers 13 residues. Trimming stripped 0 bases from V and 4 bases from J, with 5 bases between. The CDR3 region is CASSLEVNQPQHF. The DNA for the CDR3 is TGCGCCAGCAGCTTGGAGGTGAATCAGCCCCAGCATTTT.

This chain uses TRBV20-1 with TRBJ2-7; D is uncertain. CDR1 and CDR2 (germline): DFQATT, SNEGSKA (reference sequence). The CDR3 covers 11 residues. V was cut by 4 bases and J by 5 bases, with 9 bases left in between. CDR3 nucleotides: TGCAGTGCTACGGACGACGACGAGCAGTACTTC. This translates into CSATDDDEQYF.

This clonotype was counted at least ten times. The chain uses TRBV2 and TRBJ2-7; D call uncertain. The CDR3 length is 11 residues. V lost 5 bases and J lost 5, with 7 bases in between. Looked up from germline, CDR1 is SNHLY and CDR2 is FYNNEI. The CDR3 protein is CASSRTDEQYF. The CDR3 DNA sequence: TGTGCCAGCAGTAGGACGGACGAGCAGTACTTC.

This clonotype was seen more than once but under ten times. The V gene is TRBV20-1, the J gene TRBJ2-2, with 10 bases lining up with TRBD2. This CDR3 comprises 14 residues. Per the germline V gene, CDR1 is DFQATT and CDR2 is SNEGSKA (reference sequence). The ends lost 7 bases at V and 6 bases at J; junction bases unmatched: 8. CDR3 amino acids: CSGQGLAFPGELFF. In nucleotides, the CDR3 is TGCAGTGGGCAGGGACTAGCGTTCCCCGGGGAGCTGTTTTTT.

The table lists this clonotype with a few counts. The chain carries TRBV10-3 and TRBJ1-3; 10 bases are a match to TRBD1. Trimming took 5 bases from V and 2 from J; bases not matched to a gene: 6. Germline values: CDR1 ENHRY, CDR2 SYGVKD. This CDR3 is 16 amino acids long. The CDR3 reads CAISSPGQGAGNTIYF. CDR3 in DNA: TGTGCCATCAGTAGCCCTGGACAGGGGGCTGGAAACACCATATATTTT.

Comments on this clonotype: Given a much more abundant clone one base away, this may be a read error. This chain joins TRBV2 and TRBJ1-6; D might be TRBD1 (5 bases). Germline assignment: CDR1 SNHLY and CDR2 FYNNEI. The CDR3 length is 14 residues. CDR3 sequence reads: CACRDDSNNSPLHF. CDR3 in DNA: TGTGCCTGCAGGGATGACAGTAATAATTCACCCCTCCACTTT. Filled out from reference TRBV2 and TRBJ1-6, the complete variable domain reads EPEVTQTPSHQVTQMGQEVILRCVPISNHLYFYWYRQILGQKVEFLVSFYNNEISEKSEIFDDQFSVERPDGSNFTLKIRSTKLEDSAMYFCACRDDSNNSPLHFGNGTRLTVT.

This clonotype was counted only a few times. This rearrangement joins TRBV7-2 to TRBJ1-2; no definite D call. This CDR3 region has 17 residues. Looked up from germline, CDR1 is SGHTA and CDR2 is FQGNSA. The V end was cut by 4 bases, the J end by 8 bases, with 26 bases between. CDR3 nucleotides: TGTGCCAGCAGCTCCCACTCTGACTACTCCCCCGACGGGGGCTACACCTTC. Translation gives CASSSHSDYSPDGGYTF.

This clonotype showed up just a few times. The genes are TRBV7-3 and TRBJ2-2; TRBD2 matches at 15 bases. Germline CDR1 and CDR2: SGHTA and FQGTGA. The CDR3 is 19 amino acids. The junction had 11 bases not matched to a gene; V was cut back by 3 bases and J by 6 bases. CDR3 DNA: TGTGCCAGCAGCTTGACCGGGACTAGCGGGAGGCTACATGCCGGGGAGCTGTTTTTT. This codes for CASSLTGTSGRLHAGELFF.

This clonotype was counted between two and nine times. V is TRBV19 and J is TRBJ2-1; D remains unclear. The CDR3 totals 13 residues. The ends were cut back, 2 bases at V and 6 bases at J, with 8 bases in the middle. The germline CDR1 and CDR2 sequences are LNHDA and SQIVND (reference sequence). CDR3 in DNA: TGTGCCAGTAGTATACAACTGACCAATGAGCAGTTCTTC. This codes for CASSIQLTNEQFF.

This clonotype has at least ten counts. The chain couples TRBV12-3 or TRBV12-4 to TRBJ1-4; D is uncertain. The length of the CDR3 is 11 residues. V dropped 5 bases and J dropped 13 bases, with 11 bases sitting between them. The CDR3, as DNA: TGTGCCAGCAGTGGCCAAGGGAGACTGTTTTTT. Translation gives CASSGQGRLFF.

V usage is TRBV6-2 or TRBV6-3 and J usage is TRBJ2-5, with TRBD1 matching over 8 bases. CDR1 and CDR2 (germline): MNHEY, SVGEGT. CDR3 length: 13 residues. V dropped 5 bases and J dropped 5; count of bases not matched to a gene: 4. The CDR3 bases are TGTGCCAGCAGTGCGGACAGGGAGGAGACCCAGTACTTC. It specifies CASSADREETQYF.

This clonotype was observed many times. The J gene is TRBJ2-7, the V gene TRBV27; 10 bases fit TRBD1. Germline CDR1 and CDR2: MNHEY and SMNVEV (reference sequence). This CDR3 comprises 15 residues. Trimming at V came to 0 bases and at J to 6 bases, leaving 5 bases not matched to a gene. In DNA, the CDR3 is TGTGCCAGCAGTTTATCGGGACAGGGGTTTTTCGAGCAGTACTTC. This translates into CASSLSGQGFFEQYF.

A note on this clonotype: Possible read error: a much larger clone is one base away. The chain recombines TRBV28 with TRBJ2-7, with 10 nucleotides matching TRBD1. This CDR3 comprises 12 residues. Germline V gives CDR1 MDHEN, CDR2 SYDVKM. V was clipped by 8 bases and J by 6 bases; unmatched bases: 4. The chain's CDR3 is CASRQGAGEQYF. CDR3 bases: TGTGCCAGCCGACAGGGGGCGGGCGAGCAGTACTTC.

With respect to this clonotype: A read error may be the cause here, since a much bigger clone is one base away. The chain recombines TRBV7-9 with TRBJ2-5; D is unresolved. The CDR3 length is 14 residues. Germline assignment: CDR1 SEHNR and CDR2 FQNEAQ (reference sequence). The V gene lost 5 bases and the J gene lost 2 bases, with 12 bases spanning the gap. CDR3 sequence reads: CASSEGYPQETQYF. The CDR3 DNA follows: TGTGCCAGCAGCGAAGGCTATCCTCAAGAGACCCAGTACTTC.

The sample holds one count of this clonotype. The rearrangement joins TRBV30 to TRBJ2-2, with 12 bases lining up with TRBD1. The germline CDR1 and CDR2 sequences are GTSNPN and SVGIG (reference sequence). This CDR3 region has 15 residues. Trimming took 3 bases from V and 7 from J; bases not matched to a gene: 6. As DNA, the CDR3 is TGTGCCTGGAGGGGGGGACAGGGGGCGATCGGGGAGCTGTTTTTT. Its translation is CAWRGGQGAIGELFF.